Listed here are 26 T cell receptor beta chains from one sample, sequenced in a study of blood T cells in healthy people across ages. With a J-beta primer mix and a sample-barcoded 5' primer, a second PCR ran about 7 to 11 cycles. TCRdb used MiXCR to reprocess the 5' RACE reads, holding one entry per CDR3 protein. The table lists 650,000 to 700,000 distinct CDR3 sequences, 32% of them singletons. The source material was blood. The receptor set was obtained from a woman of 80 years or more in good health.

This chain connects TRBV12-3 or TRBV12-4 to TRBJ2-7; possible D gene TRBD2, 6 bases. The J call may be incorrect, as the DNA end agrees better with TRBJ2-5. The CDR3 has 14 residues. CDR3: CASSLERAGETQYF. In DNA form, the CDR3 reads TGTGCCAGCAGTTTAGAGCGGGCAGGGGAGACCCAGTACTTC.

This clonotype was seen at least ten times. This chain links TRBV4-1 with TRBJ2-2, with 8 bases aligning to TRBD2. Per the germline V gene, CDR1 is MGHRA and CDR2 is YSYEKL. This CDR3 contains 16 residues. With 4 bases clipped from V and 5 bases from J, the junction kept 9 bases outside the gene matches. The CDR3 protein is CASSLEAGASTGELFF. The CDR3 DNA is TGCGCCAGCAGCCTCGAAGCGGGGGCTTCAACCGGGGAGCTGTTTTTT.

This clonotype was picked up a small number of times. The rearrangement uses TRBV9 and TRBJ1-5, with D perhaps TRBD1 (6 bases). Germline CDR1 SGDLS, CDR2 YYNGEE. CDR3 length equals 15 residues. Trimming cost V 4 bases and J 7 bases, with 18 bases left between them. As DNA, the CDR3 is TGTGCCAGCAGCCCGAAACTGACAGGACGGCAGCCCCAGCATTTT. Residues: CASSPKLTGRQPQHF. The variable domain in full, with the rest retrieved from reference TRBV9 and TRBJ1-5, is DSGVTQTPKHLITATGQRVTLRCSPRSGDLSVYWYQQSLDQGLQFLIQYYNGEERAKGNILERFSAQQFPDLHSELNLSSLELGDSALYFCASSPKLTGRQPQHFGDGTRLSIL.

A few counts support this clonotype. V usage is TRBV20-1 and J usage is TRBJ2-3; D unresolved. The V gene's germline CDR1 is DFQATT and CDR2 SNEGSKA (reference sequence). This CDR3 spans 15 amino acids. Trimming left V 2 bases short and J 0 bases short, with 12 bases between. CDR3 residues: CSARQIGSSTDTQYF. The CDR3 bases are TGCAGTGCTAGACAAATTGGGTCTAGCACAGATACGCAGTATTTT.

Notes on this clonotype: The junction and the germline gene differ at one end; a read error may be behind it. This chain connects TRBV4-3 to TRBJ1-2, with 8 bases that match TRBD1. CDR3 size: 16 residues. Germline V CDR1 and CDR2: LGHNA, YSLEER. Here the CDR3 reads CANSRTGQGSNYGYTF. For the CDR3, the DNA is TGCGCCAACAGCCGGACAGGGCAAGGGTCTAACTATGGCTACACCTTC.

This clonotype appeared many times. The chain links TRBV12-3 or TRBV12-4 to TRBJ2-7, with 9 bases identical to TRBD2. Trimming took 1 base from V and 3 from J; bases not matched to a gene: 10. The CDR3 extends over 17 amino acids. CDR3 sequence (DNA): TGTGCCAGCAGTTTAGTGTGGCGGGGGGGAAGAATCTACGAGCAGTACTTC. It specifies CASSLVWRGGRIYEQYF.

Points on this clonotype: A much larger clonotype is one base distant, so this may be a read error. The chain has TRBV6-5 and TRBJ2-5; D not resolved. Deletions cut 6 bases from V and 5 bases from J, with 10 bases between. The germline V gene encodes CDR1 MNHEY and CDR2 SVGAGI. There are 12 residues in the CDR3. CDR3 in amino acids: CASRTGRETQYF. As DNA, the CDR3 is TGTGCCAGCAGGACCGGACGCGAGACCCAGTACTTC.

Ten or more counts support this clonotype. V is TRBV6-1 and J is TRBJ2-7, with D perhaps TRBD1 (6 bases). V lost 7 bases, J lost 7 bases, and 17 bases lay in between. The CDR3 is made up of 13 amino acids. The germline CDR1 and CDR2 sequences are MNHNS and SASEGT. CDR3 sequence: CASTTSGAGEQYF. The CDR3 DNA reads TGTGCCAGCACGACCTCAGGGGCTGGTGAGCAGTACTTC.

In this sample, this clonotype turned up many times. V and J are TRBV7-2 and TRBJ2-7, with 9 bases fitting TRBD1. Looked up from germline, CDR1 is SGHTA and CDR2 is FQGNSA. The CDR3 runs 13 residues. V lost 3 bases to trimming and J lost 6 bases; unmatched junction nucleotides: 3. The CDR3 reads CASSFRDRVEQYF. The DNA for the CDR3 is TGTGCCAGCAGCTTCCGGGACAGGGTCGAGCAGTACTTC.

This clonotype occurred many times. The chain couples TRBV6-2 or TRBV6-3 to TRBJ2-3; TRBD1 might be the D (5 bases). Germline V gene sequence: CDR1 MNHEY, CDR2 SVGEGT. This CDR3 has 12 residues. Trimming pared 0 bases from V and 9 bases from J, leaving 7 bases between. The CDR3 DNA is TGTGCCAGCAGTTACTCGGACAAAACGCAGTATTTT. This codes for CASSYSDKTQYF.

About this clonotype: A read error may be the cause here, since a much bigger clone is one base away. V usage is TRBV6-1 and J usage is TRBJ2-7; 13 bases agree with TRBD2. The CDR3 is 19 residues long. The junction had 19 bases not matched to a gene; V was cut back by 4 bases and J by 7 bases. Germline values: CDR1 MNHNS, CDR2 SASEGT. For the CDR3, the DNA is TGTGCCAGCAGTGGTAAACTAGCGGGGGGGCTTGGGTCCTACAATGAGCAGTACTTC. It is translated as CASSGKLAGGLGSYNEQYF.

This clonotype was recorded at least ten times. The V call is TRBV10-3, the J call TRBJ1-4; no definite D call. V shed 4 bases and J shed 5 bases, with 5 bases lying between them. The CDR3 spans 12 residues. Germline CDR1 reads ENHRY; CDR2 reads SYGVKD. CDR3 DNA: TGTGCCATCAGTGGGACGAATGAAAAACTGTTTTTT. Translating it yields CAISGTNEKLFF.

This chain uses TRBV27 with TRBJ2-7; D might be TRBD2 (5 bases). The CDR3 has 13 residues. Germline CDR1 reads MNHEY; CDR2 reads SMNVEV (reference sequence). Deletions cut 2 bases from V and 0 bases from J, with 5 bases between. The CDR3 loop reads CASSLEGSYEQYV. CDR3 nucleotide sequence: TGTGCCAGCAGTTTAGAGGGCTCCTACGAGCAGTACGTC.

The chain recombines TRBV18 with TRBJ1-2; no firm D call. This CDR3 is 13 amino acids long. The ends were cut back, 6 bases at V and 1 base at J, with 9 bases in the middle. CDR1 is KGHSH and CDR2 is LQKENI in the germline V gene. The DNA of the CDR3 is TGTGCCAGCTCGGAAAGGGATAACTATGGCTACACCTTC. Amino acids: CASSERDNYGYTF.

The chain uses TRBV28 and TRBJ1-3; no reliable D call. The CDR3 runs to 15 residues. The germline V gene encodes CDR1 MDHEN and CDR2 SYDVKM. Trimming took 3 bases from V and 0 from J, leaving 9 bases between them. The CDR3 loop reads CASSFPNLSGNTIYF. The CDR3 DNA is TGTGCCAGCAGTTTCCCCAACCTCTCTGGAAACACCATATATTTT.

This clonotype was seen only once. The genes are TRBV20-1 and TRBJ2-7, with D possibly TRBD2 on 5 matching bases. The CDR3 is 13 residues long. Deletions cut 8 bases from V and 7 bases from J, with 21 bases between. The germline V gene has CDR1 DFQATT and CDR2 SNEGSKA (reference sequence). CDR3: CSSGRRRYNEQYF. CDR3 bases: TGCAGTTCCGGGCGGAGGCGATACAATGAGCAGTACTTC.

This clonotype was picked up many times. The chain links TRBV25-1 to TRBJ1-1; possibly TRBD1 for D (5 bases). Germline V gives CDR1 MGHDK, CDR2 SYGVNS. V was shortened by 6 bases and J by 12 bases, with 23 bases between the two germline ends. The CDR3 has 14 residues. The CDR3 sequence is CASRGGGAEGSTFF. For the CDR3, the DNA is TGTGCCAGCAGGGGAGGTGGGGCAGAAGGATCGACTTTCTTT.

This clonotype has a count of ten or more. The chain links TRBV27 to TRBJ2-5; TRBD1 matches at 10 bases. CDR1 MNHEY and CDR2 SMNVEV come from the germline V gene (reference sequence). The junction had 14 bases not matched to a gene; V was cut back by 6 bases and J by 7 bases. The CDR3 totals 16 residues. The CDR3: CASRLTGTGVSATQYF. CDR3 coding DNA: TGTGCCAGCAGACTTACCGGGACAGGGGTTTCCGCGACCCAGTACTTC.

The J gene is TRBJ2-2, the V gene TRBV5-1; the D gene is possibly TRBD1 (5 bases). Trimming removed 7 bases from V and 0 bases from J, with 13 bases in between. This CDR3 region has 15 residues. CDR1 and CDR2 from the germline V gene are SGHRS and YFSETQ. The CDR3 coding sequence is TGCGCCAGCCGGTTTCCAGGGACGAACACCGGGGAGCTGTTTTTT. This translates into CASRFPGTNTGELFF.

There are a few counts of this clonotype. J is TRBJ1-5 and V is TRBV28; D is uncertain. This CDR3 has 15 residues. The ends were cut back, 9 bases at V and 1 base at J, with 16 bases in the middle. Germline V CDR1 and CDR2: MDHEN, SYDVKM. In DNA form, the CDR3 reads TGTGCCAGTGTCAATCGGGATACCAGCAATCAGCCCCAGCATTTT. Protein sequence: CASVNRDTSNQPQHF.

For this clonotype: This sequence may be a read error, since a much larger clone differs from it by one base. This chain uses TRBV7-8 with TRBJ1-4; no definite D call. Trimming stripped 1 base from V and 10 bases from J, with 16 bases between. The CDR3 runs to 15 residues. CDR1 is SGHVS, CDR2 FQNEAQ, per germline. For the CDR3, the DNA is TGTGCCAGCAGCTTAGACATACTTGAAGGGATAAAACTGTTTTTT. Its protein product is CASSLDILEGIKLFF.

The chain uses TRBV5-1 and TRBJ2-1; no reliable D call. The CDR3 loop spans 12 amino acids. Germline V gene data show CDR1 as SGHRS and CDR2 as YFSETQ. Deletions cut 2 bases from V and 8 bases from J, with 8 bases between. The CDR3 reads CASSFDWDEQFF. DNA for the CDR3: TGCGCCAGCAGCTTTGATTGGGATGAGCAGTTCTTC.

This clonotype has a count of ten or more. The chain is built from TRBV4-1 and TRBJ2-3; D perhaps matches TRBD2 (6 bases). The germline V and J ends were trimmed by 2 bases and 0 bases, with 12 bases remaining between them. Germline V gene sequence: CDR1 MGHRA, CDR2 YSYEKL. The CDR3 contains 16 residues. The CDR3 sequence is CASSQLYRGSTDTQYF. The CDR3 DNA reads TGCGCCAGCAGCCAACTATACCGGGGGAGCACAGATACGCAGTATTTT.

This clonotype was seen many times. The CDR3 sequence is CASSENYGQALYGYTF. CDR3 nucleotide sequence: TGTGCCAGCAGCGAGAACTATGGACAGGCGCTCTATGGCTACACCTTC. This sequence joins TRBV5-6 and TRBJ1-2; TRBD1 matches at 7 bases. The germline CDR1 and CDR2 sequences are SGHDT and YYEEEE. V lost 4 bases and J lost 4; bases outside the gene matches: 13. The CDR3 runs to 16 residues.

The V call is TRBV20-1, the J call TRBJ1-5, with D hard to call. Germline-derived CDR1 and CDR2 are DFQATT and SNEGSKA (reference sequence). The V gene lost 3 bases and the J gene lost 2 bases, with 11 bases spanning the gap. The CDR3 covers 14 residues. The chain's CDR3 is CSASRPTGNQPQHF. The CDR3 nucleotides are TGCAGTGCTAGTCGACCAACGGGCAATCAGCCCCAGCATTTT.

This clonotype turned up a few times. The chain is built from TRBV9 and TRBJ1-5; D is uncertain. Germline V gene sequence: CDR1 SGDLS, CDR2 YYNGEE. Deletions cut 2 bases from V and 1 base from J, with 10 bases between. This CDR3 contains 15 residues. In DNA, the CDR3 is TGTGCCAGCAGCGTTTCAGGAGACAGCAATCAGCCCCAGCATTTT. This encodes CASSVSGDSNQPQHF.